These 22 T cell receptor beta chains were sequenced from one sample in a study of blood T cells in healthy people across ages. A J-beta primer mix and a sample-barcoded 5' primer were used in a second PCR of about 7 to 12 cycles. In TCRdb, the 5' RACE reads were re-called with MiXCR into one record per CDR3 protein. The table includes 1.2 million to 1.5 million distinct CDR3 sequences, approximately 59% detected once. The sample taken for sequencing was blood. The receptors shown here come from a man aged 18 to 35 in good health.

This clonotype came up a few times. The CDR3 sequence: CSVSATGNTDTQYF. The CDR3 DNA follows: TGCAGCGTTTCCGCGACAGGAAACACAGATACGCAGTATTTT. The genes are TRBV29-1 and TRBJ2-3, with D maybe TRBD1 (6 bases). Trimming pared 5 bases from V and 2 bases from J, leaving 14 bases between. Per germline, CDR1 SQVTM and CDR2 ANQGSEA. The CDR3 covers 14 residues.

The rearrangement uses TRBV28 and TRBJ2-1, with TRBD1 matching over 7 bases. The CDR3 totals 14 residues. The trim removed 3 bases at V and 6 bases at J, leaving 5 bases unmatched. Germline CDR1 and CDR2: MDHEN and SYDVKM. The CDR3 here is CASSFVGTANEQFF. CDR3 in DNA: TGTGCCAGCAGTTTCGTTGGGACAGCCAATGAGCAGTTCTTC.

This clonotype was seen more than once but under ten times. This chain joins TRBV5-1 and TRBJ2-1; 8 bases are shared with TRBD1. Germline V gene data show CDR1 as SGHRS and CDR2 as YFSETQ. The CDR3 spans 18 residues. V trimming: 4 bases; J trimming: 1 base; junction bases outside the gene matches: 13. The DNA for the CDR3 is TGCGCCAGCAGCCAAAGCCCCTTGGACAGGGCATCCTACAATGAGCAGTTCTTC. Encoded protein: CASSQSPLDRASYNEQFF.

This chain links TRBV7-8 with TRBJ2-5; D might be TRBD2 (6 bases). The CDR3 has 14 residues. Germline-derived CDR1 and CDR2 are SGHVS and FQNEAQ. Trimming stripped 8 bases from V and 5 bases from J, with 18 bases between. CDR3: CASGRLGYEETQYF. In DNA form, the CDR3 reads TGTGCCAGCGGACGACTAGGGTATGAGGAGACCCAGTACTTC.

This clonotype was seen more than once but under ten times. A single base separates this from a much larger clone, so it may be a read error. The chain has TRBV20-1 and TRBJ2-7, with a tentative D call TRBD2 (5 bases). The germline V gene has CDR1 DFQATT and CDR2 SNEGSKA (reference sequence). This CDR3 has 13 residues. The V end lost 3 bases, the J end lost 7 bases, and 16 bases lay between the germline ends. DNA of the CDR3: TGCAGTGCTAGCCTAGCCGATTACAATGAGCAGTACTTC. Translated, it gives CSASLADYNEQYF.

This chain uses TRBV7-9 with TRBJ2-1, with a weak D call TRBD2 (5 bases). The germline CDR1 and CDR2 sequences are SEHNR and FQNEAQ (reference sequence). V was pared by 2 bases and J by 2 bases, with 10 bases between. The CDR3 consists of 15 residues. CDR3 coding DNA: TGTGCCAGCAGCTTACCGGGAAAGACCTACAATGAGCAGTTCTTC. Its translation: CASSLPGKTYNEQFF.

This rearrangement joins TRBV4-3 to TRBJ2-1; maybe TRBD2 (5 bases). Trimming stripped 0 bases from V and 2 bases from J, with 8 bases between. Germline V gene lookup returns CDR1 LGHNA and CDR2 YSLEER. The length of the CDR3 is 15 residues. The CDR3 bases are TGCGCCAGCAGCCAAGATCGGAGGACCTACAATGAGCAGTTCTTC. It yields the protein CASSQDRRTYNEQFF.

This clonotype was seen once. V usage is TRBV12-3 or TRBV12-4 and J usage is TRBJ2-1; no definite D call. CDR3 length: 15 residues. V lost 5 bases to trimming and J lost 0 bases, with 11 bases between them. CDR3 sequence: CASSAQLSSYNEQFF. The CDR3, as DNA: TGTGCCAGCAGTGCACAGCTAAGCTCCTACAATGAGCAGTTCTTC.

CDR3 sequence reads: CAIKGQNPYEQYF. The CDR3 bases are TGTGCCATCAAGGGACAGAATCCCTACGAGCAGTACTTC. The V and J genes are TRBV10-3 and TRBJ2-5; 7 bases fit TRBD1. The tail of the sequence fits TRBJ2-7 better, so the J call may be wrong. Germline lookup yields CDR1 ENHRY and CDR2 SYGVKD. The length of the CDR3 is 13 residues.

V and J are TRBV28 and TRBJ2-5; 11 bases agree with TRBD1. CDR1 is MDHEN and CDR2 is SYDVKM in the germline V gene. V lost 5 bases to trimming and J lost 5 bases; unmatched junction nucleotides: 10. This CDR3 is built from 16 residues. The CDR3 reads CASSPRTGGSFETQYF. The DNA for the CDR3 is TGTGCCAGCAGTCCAAGGACAGGGGGCTCTTTTGAGACCCAGTACTTC. Looking up the rest from reference TRBV28 and TRBJ2-5 gives the full variable domain: DVKVTQSSRYLVKRTGEKVFLECVQDMDHENMFWYRQDPGLGLRLIYFSYDVKMKEKGDIPEGYSVSREKKERFSLILESASTNQTSMYLCASSPRTGGSFETQYFGPGTRLLVL.

The chain carries TRBV4-2 and TRBJ2-1; 13 positions match TRBD2. The closer fit of TRBJ2-7 to the DNA end suggests the J call may be wrong. Germline CDR1 and CDR2: LGHNA and YNFKEQ. This CDR3 comprises 16 residues. DNA for the CDR3: TGTGCCAGCAGCGTAGAACTAGCGGGGGGGCCGGATGAGCAGTACTTC. Residues: CASSVELAGGPDEQYF.

This clonotype was seen a handful of times. V usage is TRBV6-2 or TRBV6-3 and J usage is TRBJ1-6; no firm D call. The V end lost 2 bases, the J end lost 7 bases, and 3 bases lay between the germline ends. This CDR3 is 12 amino acids long. From germline, CDR1 is MNHEY and CDR2 SVGEGT. CDR3 nucleotide sequence: TGTGCCAGCAGTTACGGGAATTCACCCCTCCACTTT. This sequence encodes CASSYGNSPLHF.

The V call is TRBV20-1, the J call TRBJ2-5; D is undetermined. V was trimmed by 6 bases and J by 1 base, leaving 12 bases between them. Per germline, CDR1 DFQATT and CDR2 SNEGSKA (reference sequence). This CDR3 region has 13 residues. DNA of the CDR3: TGCAGTGCAGCCACGGCTTTCCAAGAGACCCAGTACTTC. This translates into CSAATAFQETQYF.

This clonotype was counted a few times. V is TRBV4-3 and J is TRBJ2-5, with D possibly being TRBD1 or TRBD2 (5 bases each). There are 14 residues in the CDR3. CDR1 and CDR2 from the germline V gene are LGHNA and YSLEER. V was clipped by 1 base and J by 11 bases, with 17 bases between them. The CDR3 coding sequence is TGCGCCAGCAGCCAAGTGCGCCAGGGTAGGGAGCAGTACTTC. Its protein is CASSQVRQGREQYF.

In its sample, this clonotype was seen a few times. The J gene is TRBJ2-1, the V gene TRBV4-3; 7 bases are a match to TRBD1. Germline CDR1 reads LGHNA; CDR2 reads YSLEER. V lost 0 bases and J lost 7; bases outside the gene matches: 9. This CDR3 has 16 amino acids. CDR3 in amino acids: CASSQETGAGGNEQFF. The CDR3 coding sequence is TGCGCCAGCAGCCAAGAAACAGGGGCGGGTGGGAATGAGCAGTTCTTC.

V is TRBV5-1 and J is TRBJ2-7, with 9 positions matching TRBD2. This CDR3 is built from 18 residues. V shed 0 bases, J shed 0 bases, and the junction held 10 bases outside the gene matches. The germline V gene has CDR1 SGHRS and CDR2 YFSETQ. CDR3 protein: CASSLAVLAGYDSYEQYF. The CDR3 bases are TGCGCCAGCAGCTTGGCCGTACTAGCGGGCTATGACTCCTACGAGCAGTACTTC.

The V call is TRBV7-2, the J call TRBJ1-1; 7 nucleotides line up with TRBD1. Germline V CDR1 and CDR2: SGHTA, FQGNSA. CDR3 length: 17 amino acids. Trimming at V came to 1 base and at J to 5 bases, leaving 13 bases not matched to a gene. CDR3 nucleotide sequence: TGTGCCAGCAGCTTAGAGCCCCCAGCAGGGGGTGGGACTGAAGCTTTCTTT. Translation: CASSLEPPAGGGTEAFF.

The table lists this clonotype with a count of one. The chain is built from TRBV10-3 and TRBJ2-7; TRBD2 might be the D (5 bases). This CDR3 has 14 residues. Trimming pared 6 bases from V and 4 bases from J, leaving 16 bases between. CDR1 ENHRY and CDR2 SYGVKD come from the germline V gene. The DNA for the CDR3 is TGTGCCATCAGAGGTAGGGTGGAGGCTTACGAGCAGTACTTC. Its protein product is CAIRGRVEAYEQYF.

V gene TRBV3-1 combines with J gene TRBJ2-2; D is possibly TRBD2 (5 bases). Germline V gene sequence: CDR1 LGHDT, CDR2 YNNKEL (reference sequence). The V end lost 4 bases, the J end lost 6 bases, and 12 bases lay between the germline ends. This CDR3 has 14 amino acids. The CDR3 DNA reads TGTGCCAGCAGCCCCTTCACTAGTTCCGGGGAGCTGTTTTTT. It is translated as CASSPFTSSGELFF.

The chain uses TRBV20-1 and TRBJ2-7; 8 positions agree with TRBD1. The J segment lost 2 bases and the V segment lost 0 bases, leaving 6 bases of the junction unmatched. The CDR3 contains 15 residues. CDR1 is DFQATT and CDR2 is SNEGSKA in the germline V gene (reference sequence). CDR3: CSARDRAGGTYEQYF. Written as DNA, the CDR3 is TGCAGTGCTAGAGATAGAGCAGGGGGCACCTACGAGCAGTACTTC.

This chain joins TRBV6-2 or TRBV6-3 and TRBJ2-6; 9 bases agree with TRBD1. The CDR3 runs to 22 residues. V shed 0 bases and J 3 bases; nucleotides not matched to a gene: 18. Germline V lookup: CDR1 MNHEY, CDR2 SVGEGT. In DNA, the CDR3 is TGTGCCAGCAGTTACTCGATCCCCGGGACAGGGTTTGCTTTTCTTGGGGCCAACGTCCTGACTTTC. It encodes CASSYSIPGTGFAFLGANVLTF.

This chain joins TRBV21-1 and TRBJ1-1; the DNA was not compared with TRBD1, the D call given in the table. TRBV21-1 represents a pseudogene. The CDR3 consists of 15 residues. The CDR3 nucleotides are TGTGCCAGACATACCGGGACAGGGAGGAACACTGAAGCTTTCTTT. This encodes CARHTGTGRNTEAFF.